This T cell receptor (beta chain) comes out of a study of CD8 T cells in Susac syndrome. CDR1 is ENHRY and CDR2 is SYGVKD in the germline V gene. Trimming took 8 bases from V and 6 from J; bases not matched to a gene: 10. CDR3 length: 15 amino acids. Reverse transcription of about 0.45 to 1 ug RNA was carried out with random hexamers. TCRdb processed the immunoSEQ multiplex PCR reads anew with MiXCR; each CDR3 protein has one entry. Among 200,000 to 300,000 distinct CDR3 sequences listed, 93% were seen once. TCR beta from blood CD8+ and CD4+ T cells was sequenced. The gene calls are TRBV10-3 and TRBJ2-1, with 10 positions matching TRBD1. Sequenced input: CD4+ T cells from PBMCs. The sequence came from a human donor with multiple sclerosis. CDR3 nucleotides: TGTGCCATCGGCCAGGCGGGACAGGGGATCAATGAGCAGTTCTTC. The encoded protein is CAIGQAGQGINEQFF.